This T cell receptor (beta chain) was observed in a study of blood T cell repertoires in COVID-19. The wider study: Material from acute and convalescent COVID-19 was sourced from the United States, Italy and Spain. The cDNA or gDNA used as material had been derived from T cells, B-cell-depleted T cells, or PBMCs.

The table lists this clone with a few counts. Original methodology: How many nucleated cells were present was estimated from reference gene primer amplification. The table came from immunoSEQ multiplex PCR; TCRdb's copy has only in-frame clones and leaves some out. The DNA gave D and trimming, while V, J and clone size come from that table. The table lists 140,000 or so clones, 75% to 90% of them singletons, with 1.7% in the top ten. Germline CDR1 reads SGHRS; CDR2 reads YFSETQ. Deletions cut 2 bases from V and 5 bases from J, with 2 bases between. The CDR3 has 11 residues. The TCR comes from a woman aged 50 to 65 with acute or convalescent COVID-19. This chain uses TRBV5-1 with TRBJ2-1; no definite D call. The sequenced sample consisted of peripheral blood. The CDR3 loop reads CASSFNNEQFF. The CDR3 nucleotides are TGCGCCAGCAGCTTCAACAATGAGCAGTTCTTC. Supplemented by reference TRBV5-1 and TRBJ2-1, the full variable domain reads KAGVTQTPRYLIKTRGQQVTLSCSPISGHRSVSWYQQTPGQGLQFLFEYFSETQRNKGNFPGRFSGRQFSNSRSEMNVSTLELGDSALYLCASSFNNEQFFGPGTRLTVL.